This T cell receptor beta chain was sequenced during a study of cytomegalovirus exposure and HLA in healthy donors. Study conclusions and caveats: Cytomegalovirus status was reportedly diagnosed by the classifier with high specificity and sensitivity. Subsequent analysis of the 120 or so validation repertoires found a tendency for first-cohort TCR clusters to co-occur.

Per the germline V gene, CDR1 is LGHNA and CDR2 is YSLEER. This CDR3 spans 15 amino acids. The V segment lost 2 bases and the J segment 4 bases; nucleotides outside the gene matches: 3. The donors were in the roughly 120-subject validation cohort, distinct from the roughly 720-subject first cohort. As for this clone: Its antigen remains unidentified.

Here immunoSEQ multiplex PCR was the method, and the copy in TCRdb shows in-frame clones only, minus some. The repertoire consists of roughly 60,000 clones, with roughly 94% occurring once and the leading ten covering under 2.5%. This clonotype originated in a man younger than 35 in good health and CMV-seronegative. The V gene is TRBV4-3, the J gene TRBJ2-7; 12 bases fit TRBD2. Sequencing used PBMCs. CDR3 region: CASSQLAGGKYEQYF. CDR3 sequence (DNA): TGCGCCAGCAGCCAACTAGCGGGAGGGAAGTACGAGCAGTACTTC.